This paragraph reports one TCR beta chain. Its antigen is undetermined. The sample comes from a study of T cell responses to AZD1222 COVID-19 vaccine. Study-level points and caveats: Donors were mostly white British, more females; clonal diversity possibly underestimated.

The germline gives CDR1 SGHTA, CDR2 FQGNSA. This CDR3 contains 16 residues. Germline trimming cut 5 bases from V and 9 bases from J; bases unmatched to any gene: 12. Assay used: immunoSEQ multiplex PCR; TCRdb lists only in-frame clones, some missing. There are roughly 180,000 clones in the sample; roughly 92% occur only once, and approximately 1.6% lies in the top ten. This specimen consisted of peripheral blood, obtained 28 days after the second AZD1222 dose. The source is an adult who received the AZD1222 COVID-19 vaccine. The chain recombines TRBV7-2 with TRBJ2-3, with 12 bases lining up with TRBD2. This chain's CDR3 is CASSRRTSGTGATQYF. The CDR3 DNA sequence: TGTGCCAGCAGCAGACGGACTAGCGGGACGGGGGCGACGCAGTATTTT.